These T cell receptor beta chains were read from a single sample in a study of Ad26.COV2.S vaccination and SARS-CoV-2 variants. Assay used: immunoSEQ multiplex PCR; TCRdb lists only in-frame clones, some missing. The table has approximately 400,000 clones, 90% to 95% seen once. The sample consisted of peripheral blood, taken after recovery from COVID-19. The source of these receptors is a human donor who had recovered from COVID-19. Each CDR3 is given without its conserved first and last residue.

J,V,CDR3
TRBJ1-5,TRBV5-6,ASSWTAGGRNQPQH
TRBJ1-2,TRBV9,ASSVGQGNYGYT
TRBJ2-4,TRBV5-8,ASSTTQDGWGIAKNIQY
TRBJ2-5,TRBV7-3,ASSPGAGQETQY
TRBJ2-1,TRBV19,ASSTQKTHNSYNEQF
TRBJ1-6,TRBV4-3,ASSRGEESPLH
TRBJ2-1,TRBV6-5,ASKDRGRYNEQF
TRBJ1-4,TRBV5-6,ASSLGTTNEKLF
TRBJ2-2,TRBV11-2,ASSPGQGGNTGELF
TRBJ2-4,TRBV7-2,ASSLSWDRTGPIKNIQY
TRBJ2-6,TRBV9,ASCAGLGSGANVLT
TRBJ2-7,TRBV20-1,SAPLAQQY
TRBJ2-7,TRBV18,ASSPIRGTSGGASYEQY
TRBJ2-1,TRBV19,ASSTRTGSHDKQF
TRBJ1-1,TRBV25-1,ASREPGRWGTEAF
TRBJ1-1,TRBV7-9,ASRPPGPNTEAF
TRBJ1-2,TRBV5-6,ASSREGGYGYT
TRBJ1-1,TRBV5-4,ASTSQKTAGEAF
TRBJ2-3,TRBV5-1,ASSSFQGANGDTQY
TRBJ2-6,TRBV4-3,ASSRTLAGANVLT
TRBJ1-2,TRBV5-4,ASSGQGRTNYGYT
TRBJ2-1,TRBV5-7,ASSLTSQF
TRBJ2-5,TRBV5-1,ASTVRTLQETQY
TRBJ1-1,TRBV27,ASSLTPDRPPTF
TRBJ1-3,TRBV6-6,ASSPAPRMGPGNTIY
TRBJ2-3,TRBV5-4,ASGYDGQSTDTQY
TRBJ2-5,TRBV11-2,ASSLVASGGGETQY
TRBJ2-1,TRBV6-5,ASSPALGGYNEQF
TRBJ2-3,TRBV2,ASRAGTGSTDTQY
TRBJ1-1,TRBV19,ASSSGREAEAF
TRBJ1-1,TRBV6-2/TRBV6-3,ASSHPPNTEAF
TRBJ2-1,TRBV19,ASIFIAEGHEQF
TRBJ1-2,TRBV7-9,ASSSTGGDYGYT
TRBJ1-2,TRBV6-6,ASSLDRSYGYT
TRBJ2-2,TRBV29-1,SVEDFASGNTGELF
TRBJ1-6,TRBV18,ASSPSSGDSPLH
TRBJ1-1,TRBV21-1,ASSTRDRGHDEAF
TRBJ2-5,TRBV25-1,ASSVVGLETQY
TRBJ1-2,TRBV7-9,ASSHDRAPSYGYT
TRBJ2-7,TRBV27,ASSTLRTGRNEQY
TRBJ1-1,TRBV10-1,ASSDRGPNTEAF
TRBJ1-4,TRBV23-1,ASKHPGTGGPGTNEKLF
TRBJ1-3,TRBV7-9,ASSPLPGNTIY
TRBJ2-7,TRBV3-1/TRBV3-2,ASSQRDKPPGEQY
TRBJ2-2,TRBV3-1/TRBV3-2,ASSQDPGTGVLYTGELF
TRBJ2-7,TRBV6-5,ASRVESSYEQY
TRBJ2-3,TRBV3-1/TRBV3-2,ASSQGVGSDTDTQY
TRBJ2-5,TRBV7-2,ASSRTSGGAAETQY
TRBJ1-1,TRBV10-1,ASSVRGNTEAF
TRBJ1-1,TRBV6-5,ASRSQGGEAF
TRBJ1-5,TRBV10-2,ASSESGGGNQPQH
TRBJ1-1,TRBV19,ASLEDRNTEAF
TRBJ2-5,TRBV5-4,ASSSAAEETQY
TRBJ1-3,TRBV6-5,ASSYSAPDSGNTIY
TRBJ2-1,TRBV19,ASSEAGGPDEQF